A single sample is the source of the 27 T cell receptor beta chains below, sequenced in a study of OX40 agonist ivuxolimab in advanced cancers. Repertoires were generated with immunoSEQ multiplex PCR, while TCRdb's copy carries only in-frame clones and drops some. The table includes roughly 67,000 clones, roughly 84% detected once. This specimen consisted of CD4+ or CD8+ T cells sorted from blood, obtained in a trial of the OX40 agonist ivuxolimab. These receptor sequences come from an adult with an advanced solid tumor such as melanoma, head and neck, liver or kidney cancer.

This chain joins TRBV5-4 and TRBJ2-7; TRBD2 might be the D (5 bases). Trimming removed 4 bases from V and 0 bases from J, with 14 bases in between. The CDR3 is made up of 15 amino acids. Germline lookup yields CDR1 SGHNT and CDR2 YYREEE (reference sequence). The CDR3 is CASSPRTVNSYEQYF. For the CDR3, the DNA is TGTGCCAGCAGCCCCAGGACTGTAAACTCCTACGAGCAGTACTTC.

This clone has only one observation. The chain joins TRBV6-4 to TRBJ1-3; D gene uncertain. This CDR3 contains 17 residues. V was cut by 0 bases and J by 0 bases, with 12 bases left in between. The V gene's germline CDR1 is MRHNA and CDR2 SNTAGT. The CDR3 DNA follows: TGTGCCAGCAGTGACTCGAGTCTTGGGTCCTCTGGAAACACCATATATTTT. It codes for CASSDSSLGSSGNTIYF.

The CDR3 here is CASSIMRGNQPQHF. CDR3 DNA: TGTGCCAGTAGTATAATGAGGGGCAATCAGCCCCAGCATTTT. The chain carries TRBV19 and TRBJ1-5; no definite D call. Germline lookup yields CDR1 LNHDA and CDR2 SQIVND (reference sequence). The ends were cut back, 2 bases at V and 2 bases at J, with 7 bases in the middle. CDR3 length: 14 amino acids.

The chain combines TRBV5-5 with TRBJ2-2, with D unclear. The germline V gene encodes CDR1 SGHKS and CDR2 YYEKEE (reference sequence). The CDR3 is made up of 14 amino acids. Trimming shortened V by 4 bases and J by 4 bases, and 11 bases separated the two germline ends. DNA of the CDR3: TGTGCCAGCAGCCCCATCCGAGGCACCGGGGAGCTGTTTTTT. Translation gives CASSPIRGTGELFF.

The chain has TRBV7-8 and TRBJ1-6, with 8 bases fitting TRBD1. V lost 4 bases to trimming and J lost 6 bases; unmatched junction nucleotides: 5. Germline V gene lookup returns CDR1 SGHVS and CDR2 FQNEAQ. The CDR3 sequence is 15 residues long. CDR3 in amino acids: CASSSNRGANSPLHF. The CDR3 nucleotides are TGTGCCAGCAGCTCAAACAGGGGGGCTAATTCACCCCTCCACTTT.

V is TRBV12-5 and J is TRBJ2-7, with D unresolved. The V end was cut by 5 bases, the J end by 5 bases, with 7 bases between. CDR1 LGHNT and CDR2 FRNRAP come from the germline V gene. The CDR3 runs 11 residues. CDR3 loop: CASGPQHEQYF. The CDR3 DNA reads as TGTGCTAGTGGTCCTCAACACGAGCAGTACTTC.

V is TRBV7-8 and J is TRBJ1-5; TRBD1 might be the D (6 bases). V was trimmed by 2 bases and J by 0 bases, leaving 11 bases between them. The CDR3 has 16 residues. Germline loops: CDR1 SGHVS, CDR2 FQNEAQ. The CDR3 nucleotides read TGTGCCAGCAGCTTACAGGGGCCCTATAGCAATCAGCCCCAGCATTTT. Residues: CASSLQGPYSNQPQHF. The full variable domain, completed using reference TRBV7-8 and TRBJ1-5, is GAGVSQSPRYKVAKRGQDVALRCDPISGHVSLFWYQQALGQGPEFLTYFQNEAQLDKSGLPSDRFFAERPEGSVSTLKIQRTQQEDSAVYLCASSLQGPYSNQPQHFGDGTRLSIL.

The chain has TRBV15 and TRBJ1-1; weak D call: TRBD1 (6 bases). CDR3 length equals 13 residues. V gave up 3 bases and J gave up 8 bases, with 13 bases separating them. CDR1 and CDR2 from the germline V gene are LNHNV and YYDKDF (reference sequence). The CDR3 reads CATSSAQGTEAFF. The CDR3 region has the DNA TGTGCCACCAGCAGTGCCCAGGGGACGGAAGCTTTCTTT.

This chain joins TRBV2 and TRBJ1-5, with 9 bases matching TRBD1. CDR3 length: 14 amino acids. J gave up 6 bases and V 6 bases, and 6 bases lay outside the gene matches. Germline V gene data show CDR1 as SNHLY and CDR2 as FYNNEI. The CDR3, as DNA: TGTGCCAGCAGGGGAACAGGGGGCGGTCAGCCCCAGCATTTT. Translation: CASRGTGGGQPQHF.

This chain connects TRBV29-1 to TRBJ1-2; unclear D gene. From germline, CDR1 is SQVTM and CDR2 ANQGSEA. The CDR3 has 14 residues. Trimming removed 4 bases from V and 1 base from J, with 13 bases in between. CDR3 nucleotides: TGCAGCGTTGGCACCCCTGGGCGTAACTATGGCTACACCTTC. It translates to CSVGTPGRNYGYTF.

This clone was recorded only once. The chain uses TRBV5-1 and TRBJ2-2, with D unclear. V gave up 4 bases and J gave up 5 bases, with 15 bases separating them. CDR3 size: 15 residues. Germline V gene lookup returns CDR1 SGHRS and CDR2 YFSETQ. As DNA, the CDR3 is TGCGCCAGCAGCCAAGACGTAGGCAGGACCGGGGAGCTGTTTTTT. It translates to CASSQDVGRTGELFF.

The V gene is TRBV5-1, the J gene TRBJ2-1; D ambiguous. The CDR3 consists of 19 residues. The germline CDR1 and CDR2 sequences are SGHRS and YFSETQ. V lost 0 bases and J 0 bases, leaving 19 bases between the germline ends. Here the CDR3 DNA reads TGCGCCAGCAGCTTGGAAGGCCTCGCTTCCCCGAGCTCCTACAATGAGCAGTTCTTC. As protein: CASSLEGLASPSSYNEQFF.

The chain is built from TRBV5-1 and TRBJ1-3, with 7 bases aligning to TRBD1. Trimming at V came to 3 bases and at J to 4 bases, leaving 7 bases not matched to a gene. Germline V gene lookup returns CDR1 SGHRS and CDR2 YFSETQ. CDR3 length: 15 residues. CDR3 region: CASSSTTGTGNTIYF. The CDR3 region has the DNA TGCGCCAGCAGCTCCACGACAGGGACCGGAAACACCATATATTTT.

The chain joins TRBV9 to TRBJ2-2, with D possibly being TRBD2 (5 bases). Trimming cost V 4 bases and J 7 bases, with 14 bases left between them. There are 14 residues in the CDR3. In germline, CDR1 is SGDLS, CDR2 YYNGEE. CDR3 residues: CASSFLDWDGELFF. As DNA, the CDR3 is TGTGCCAGCAGCTTCCTGGACTGGGACGGGGAGCTGTTTTTT. The full variable domain, completed using reference TRBV9 and TRBJ2-2, is DSGVTQTPKHLITATGQRVTLRCSPRSGDLSVYWYQQSLDQGLQFLIQYYNGEERAKGNILERFSAQQFPDLHSELNLSSLELGDSALYFCASSFLDWDGELFFGEGSRLTVL.

V and J are TRBV9 and TRBJ2-5; TRBD1 agrees at 8 bases. Losses at the gene ends were 0 bases for V and 5 bases for J; bases not matched to a gene: 6. The CDR3 is made up of 15 amino acids. CDR1 SGDLS and CDR2 YYNGEE come from the germline V gene. The chain's CDR3 is CASSVGTGKSETQYF. CDR3 bases: TGTGCCAGCAGCGTAGGGACAGGGAAATCGGAGACCCAGTACTTC.

The V and J genes are TRBV5-1 and TRBJ2-5, with 13 positions matching TRBD2. Germline-derived CDR1 and CDR2 are SGHRS and YFSETQ. Trimming cost V 0 bases and J 5 bases; bases outside gene matches: 7. This CDR3 has 17 residues. CDR3 residues: CASSLARGLAGVETQYF. In nucleotides, the CDR3 is TGCGCCAGCAGCTTGGCGCGTGGACTAGCGGGGGTTGAGACCCAGTACTTC.

The V and J genes are TRBV5-5 and TRBJ2-7, with 7 bases fitting TRBD1. The trim removed 0 bases at V and 5 bases at J, leaving 2 bases unmatched. The CDR3 loop spans 13 amino acids. CDR1 and CDR2 (germline): SGHKS, YYEKEE (reference sequence). CDR3 sequence: CASSLDRGHEQYF. CDR3 in DNA: TGTGCCAGCAGCTTGGACAGGGGCCACGAGCAGTACTTC.

This chain connects TRBV10-3 to TRBJ1-6; D is undetermined. The CDR3 contains 14 residues. Germline CDR1 is ENHRY and CDR2 is SYGVKD. V lost 0 bases and J 7 bases, leaving 7 bases between the germline ends. The CDR3: CAISESMGNSPLHF. Here the CDR3 DNA reads TGTGCCATCAGTGAGTCAATGGGGAATTCACCCCTCCACTTT.

The chain carries TRBV5-1 and TRBJ2-1; D remains ambiguous. V was pared by 0 bases and J by 0 bases, with 7 bases between. The CDR3 extends over 15 amino acids. Germline V gene lookup returns CDR1 SGHRS and CDR2 YFSETQ. The CDR3 loop reads CASSLDGPSYNEQFF. The CDR3 DNA reads as TGCGCCAGCAGCTTGGACGGACCCTCCTACAATGAGCAGTTCTTC.

V gene TRBV7-3 combines with J gene TRBJ2-5; 8 positions match TRBD1. The CDR3 extends over 15 amino acids. The V gene end was trimmed by 5 bases and the J gene end by 5 bases; junction bases not matched to a gene: 10. Germline V gene data show CDR1 as SGHTA and CDR2 as FQGTGA. This CDR3 reads CASSLGAGGQETQYF. As DNA, the CDR3 is TGTGCCAGCAGCCTCGGAGCAGGGGGCCAGGAGACCCAGTACTTC. The whole variable domain, filled in from reference TRBV7-3 and TRBJ2-5, reads GAGVSQTPSNKVTEKGKYVELRCDPISGHTALYWYRQSLGQGPEFLIYFQGTGAADDSGLPNDRFFAVRPEGSVSTLKIQRTERGDSAVYLCASSLGAGGQETQYFGPGTRLLVL.

V gene TRBV11-3 combines with J gene TRBJ2-4; either TRBD1 or TRBD2 may supply D (5 bases each). V was shortened by 3 bases and J by 9 bases, with 12 bases between the two germline ends. The CDR3 is made up of 13 amino acids. The germline V gene encodes CDR1 SGHNT and CDR2 YENEEA. The CDR3 reads CASSFGRAGIQYF. DNA for the CDR3: TGTGCCAGCAGCTTTGGCAGGGCGGGCATTCAGTACTTC. Full variable domain (rest looked up from reference TRBV11-3 and TRBJ2-4): EAGVVQSPRYKIIEKKQPVAFWCNPISGHNTLYWYLQNLGQGPELLIRYENEEAVDDSQLPKDRFSAERLKGVDSTLKIQPAELGDSAVYLCASSFGRAGIQYFGAGTRLSVL.

This chain connects TRBV5-1 to TRBJ2-5, with 8 positions matching TRBD1. The CDR3 consists of 15 residues. V lost 1 base to trimming and J lost 2 bases; unmatched junction nucleotides: 4. Germline V gene data show CDR1 as SGHRS and CDR2 as YFSETQ. DNA of the CDR3: TGCGCCAGCAGCTTGTCCGGGACAGGACAAGAGACCCAGTACTTC. Protein product: CASSLSGTGQETQYF.

V and J are TRBV19 and TRBJ2-7, with 7 bases that match TRBD1. CDR3 length equals 16 residues. Germline CDR1 and CDR2: LNHDA and SQIVND (reference sequence). J was trimmed by 2 bases and V by 4 bases; bases with no gene match: 11. The CDR3 coding sequence is TGTGCCAGTAGTACTATCGGTGGGGACAGCGCCTACGAGCAGTACTTC. Translation gives CASSTIGGDSAYEQYF.

This rearrangement joins TRBV7-9 to TRBJ1-1; 11 positions agree with TRBD1. The junction had 3 bases not matched to a gene; V was cut back by 4 bases and J by 5 bases. Germline CDR1 and CDR2: SEHNR and FQNEAQ (reference sequence). This CDR3 comprises 14 residues. The chain's CDR3 is CASSWTGGGTEAFF. The CDR3 bases are TGTGCCAGCAGCTGGACAGGGGGCGGAACTGAAGCTTTCTTT.

The rearrangement uses TRBV5-1 and TRBJ1-1; D not resolved. Trimming left V 3 bases short and J 3 bases short, with 12 bases between. Germline CDR1 reads SGHRS; CDR2 reads YFSETQ. This CDR3 contains 14 residues. The CDR3 sequence: CASSYGGLDTEAFF. Here the CDR3 DNA reads TGCGCCAGCAGCTATGGTGGACTGGACACTGAAGCTTTCTTT.

This CDR3 reads CASSEVPSAGGTRHEQFF. The CDR3 coding sequence is TGTGCCAGCAGTGAAGTGCCCTCAGCGGGGGGGACAAGACATGAGCAGTTCTTC. This chain connects TRBV6-1 to TRBJ2-1; 10 bases match TRBD2. The V gene end was trimmed by 1 base and the J gene end by 8 bases; junction bases not matched to a gene: 14. There are 18 residues in the CDR3. Germline V gene data show CDR1 as MNHNS and CDR2 as SASEGT.

The chain couples TRBV6-1 to TRBJ2-3; D could derive from TRBD1 or TRBD2 (5 bases each). V lost 7 bases and J 6 bases, leaving 20 bases between the germline ends. Germline CDR1 and CDR2: MNHNS and SASEGT. The CDR3 totals 15 residues. DNA of the CDR3: TGTGCCAGCACCCACCTCGGGGCCGCATCCGATACGCAGTATTTT. Encoded protein: CASTHLGAASDTQYF.